Listed below are T cell receptor beta chains from one sample, sequenced in a study of blood T cell repertoires in COVID-19. Assay used: immunoSEQ multiplex PCR; TCRdb lists only in-frame clones, some missing. This sample yields hundreds of thousands of clones, of which roughly 91% are seen a single time; 0.95% to 1% belongs to the top ten. Sequenced: peripheral blood. These receptor sequences come from a woman aged 40-49 years who had recovered from COVID-19. CDR3s leave out the opening cysteine and the closing phenylalanine or tryptophan. The order of the fields is clone size, J gene, V gene, CDR3 protein. Clone size is not always given. Where it is, it says once, few, many or a class for expanded clones.

- TRBJ2-7 TRBV4-3 ASSQESSGGDYEQY
- TRBJ2-2 TRBV29-1 SGSDSYTGELF
few TRBJ1-1 TRBV5-1 ASSLGTGQRNTEAF
- TRBJ2-1 TRBV6-5 ASSYERRPSYNEQF
few TRBJ2-3 TRBV25-1 ASSRPGSSDTQY
- TRBJ2-1 TRBV30 AWRPAAWGHNEQF
- TRBJ2-1 TRBV19 ASSIGTHYNEQF
- TRBJ2-1 TRBV25-1 ATDTLPYNEQF
- TRBJ2-1 TRBV18 ASSPGGRYNEQF
few TRBJ2-3 TRBV18 ASSPSPDTQY
- TRBJ1-2 TRBV25-1 ASSVTGGQGYGYT
- TRBJ1-1 TRBV6-2/TRBV6-3 ASSRGTEAF
- TRBJ2-4 TRBV3-1/TRBV3-2 ASSPPWGRASVGKNIQY
- TRBJ1-1 TRBV4-3 ASSRSEVNTEAF
- TRBJ2-1 TRBV7-9 ASSRSRLGTYNEQF
- TRBJ1-1 TRBV11-3 ASSQGAGVVGNTEAF
- TRBJ1-4 TRBV7-6 ASSSDRGRPVNEKLF
- TRBJ1-5 TRBV7-9 ASSPSPQGNGPQH